This record concerns one T cell receptor (beta chain) sequence. This sample is drawn from a study of blood T cell repertoires in COVID-19. Looking at the study overall: Researchers got acute and convalescent COVID-19 samples from the United States, Italy and Spain. The analysed material was cDNA or gDNA that came from T cells, B-cell-depleted T cells, or PBMCs.

In the authors' workflow: Amplification of reference gene primers provided the estimated nucleated cell counts. Some clones are missing from TCRdb's copy, which holds only in-frame ones; the method was immunoSEQ multiplex PCR. V and J calls and clone size are as listed in that table; D and trimming were resolved from the DNA. Seen here are more than 200,000 clones, around nine tenths observed once, and the top ten hold about 4%. Which cohort a participant joined came from the clinical history participants gave. The CDR3 totals 13 residues. V was cut by 5 bases and J by 7 bases, with 12 bases left in between. The germline V gene encodes CDR1 LNHDA and CDR2 SQIVND (reference sequence).

This sequence joins TRBV19 and TRBJ2-1, with no clear D. Sequenced input: PBMCs or T cells enriched from blood (not recorded which). This clonotype was sampled from a woman aged 25 to 45 with acute COVID-19. CDR3 DNA sequence: TGTGCCAGTAGTCTCCCGGTAGAGAATGAGCAGTTCTTC. As protein: CASSLPVENEQFF.